A selection of T cell receptor beta chains follows, all from one sample in a study of cytomegalovirus exposure and HLA in healthy donors. The assay was immunoSEQ multiplex PCR, and TCRdb's table has in-frame clones only and misses some. The profile covers 270,000 or so clones, with about nine tenths appearing a single time and around 3.7% taken by the ten largest. The sample comprised PBMCs. The receptors derive from a man aged 35 to 55 in good health and CMV-seropositive. Each CDR3 is given with its conserved first and last residue. Each record gives: V gene, CDR3 protein.

v_call: TRBV27
cdr3_aa: CASRNRVSGYTF

v_call: TRBV2
cdr3_aa: CASRGSTTGELFF

v_call: TRBV27
cdr3_aa: CASSFASGIYEQYF

v_call: TRBV7-2
cdr3_aa: CASSLGQGARGYTF

v_call: TRBV19
cdr3_aa: CASSLGQGGYGELFF

v_call: TRBV7-9
cdr3_aa: CASSSSGQAPGDYGYTF

v_call: TRBV5-6
cdr3_aa: CASSQQGGYYQETQYF

v_call: TRBV19
cdr3_aa: CASRQGGSEQYF

v_call: TRBV5-4
cdr3_aa: CASSPGLAGTDTQYF

v_call: TRBV11-2
cdr3_aa: CASSLLNTGELFF

v_call: TRBV12-2
cdr3_aa: CASRELAGRVGETQYF

v_call: TRBV4-2
cdr3_aa: CASSQVGVGGGYNEQFF

v_call: TRBV6-1
cdr3_aa: CASSEARLTYEQYF

v_call: TRBV7-2
cdr3_aa: CASSPGSTQNIQYF

v_call: TRBV4-2
cdr3_aa: CASSQTGEWYNEQFF

v_call: TRBV28
cdr3_aa: CASSLGLTKETQYF

v_call: TRBV5-4
cdr3_aa: CASSSGLAGPNTGELFF

v_call: TRBV5-8
cdr3_aa: CASSSGTMNTGELFF

v_call: TRBV27
cdr3_aa: CASSPTGLSTEAFF

v_call: TRBV5-1
cdr3_aa: CASSLGAGEWYEQYF

v_call: TRBV18
cdr3_aa: CASSPDKYNEQFF

v_call: TRBV5-6
cdr3_aa: CASSWAGLENTEAFF

v_call: TRBV7-9
cdr3_aa: CSSSSSGTGAGNTIYF

v_call: TRBV19
cdr3_aa: CASSGTALYSNQPQHF

v_call: TRBV5-4
cdr3_aa: CASSLRTGYGYTF

v_call: TRBV28
cdr3_aa: CASSGTIVIEPQHF

v_call: TRBV4-1
cdr3_aa: CASSQGGSALPGELFF

v_call: TRBV7-8
cdr3_aa: CASSPLGAEYEQYF

v_call: TRBV29-1
cdr3_aa: CSVSRAGNTIYF

v_call: TRBV11-2
cdr3_aa: CASSPPALGAGEQYF

v_call: TRBV6-1
cdr3_aa: CASRRQGYEQYF

v_call: TRBV13
cdr3_aa: CASSLGQLNTEAFF

v_call: TRBV5-6
cdr3_aa: CASSLFQANEQFF

v_call: TRBV13
cdr3_aa: CASSYKVLAVHEQYF

v_call: TRBV4-2
cdr3_aa: CASSQEFPGVANTGELFF

v_call: TRBV5-1
cdr3_aa: CASSLSSVNGEAFF